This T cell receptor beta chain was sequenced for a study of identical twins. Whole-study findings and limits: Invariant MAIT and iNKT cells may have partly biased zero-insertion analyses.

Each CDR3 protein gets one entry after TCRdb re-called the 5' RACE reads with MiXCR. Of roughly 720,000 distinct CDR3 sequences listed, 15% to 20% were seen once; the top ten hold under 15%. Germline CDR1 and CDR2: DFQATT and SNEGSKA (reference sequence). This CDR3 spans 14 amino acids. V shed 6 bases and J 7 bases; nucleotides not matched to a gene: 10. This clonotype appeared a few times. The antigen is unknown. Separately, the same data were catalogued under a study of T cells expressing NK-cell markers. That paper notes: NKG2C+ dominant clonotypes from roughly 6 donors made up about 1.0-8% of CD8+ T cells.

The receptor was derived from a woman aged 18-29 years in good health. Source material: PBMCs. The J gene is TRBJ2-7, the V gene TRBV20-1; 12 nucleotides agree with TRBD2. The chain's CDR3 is CSAQHGLAGREQYF. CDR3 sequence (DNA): TGCAGTGCCCAGCATGGACTAGCGGGACGGGAGCAGTACTTC.